These 9 T cell receptor beta chains were all obtained from the same sample, sequenced in a study of T cell repertoires in cytomegalovirus infection. TCRdb reprocessed the reads with MiXCR, giving one entry per CDR3 protein. The table includes about 770,000 distinct CDR3 sequences, about 28% detected once. The antigens for these receptors are not known. Sequenced here: cultured CD8+ T cells from PBMCs, sampled from culture after CMV antigen stimulation. These receptors came from a human donor in good health (CMV status not recorded). Some clones in this sample may be carry-over from other donors' samples.

This clonotype was detected only a few times. The chain links TRBV6-5 to TRBJ2-5; 10 positions match TRBD1. V lost 1 base, J lost 5 bases, and 7 bases stayed unmatched. Germline V gene data show CDR1 as MNHEY and CDR2 as SVGAGI. The CDR3 contains 16 residues. DNA for the CDR3: TGTGCCAGCAGTTACTGGGGACAGGGGTCGAGGGAGACCCAGTACTTC. Its translation is CASSYWGQGSRETQYF.

This clonotype has just a few counts. V and J are TRBV11-1 and TRBJ2-1; the match to TRBD2 covers 8 bases. The V segment lost 0 bases and the J segment 9 bases; nucleotides outside the gene matches: 7. The CDR3 totals 15 residues. The germline V gene encodes CDR1 SGHAT and CDR2 FQDESV (reference sequence). The CDR3 region has the DNA TGTGCCAGCAGCTTAGCGGACTTCCTAGCGGGTGAGCAGTTCTTC. Its protein product is CASSLADFLAGEQFF.

This chain uses TRBV7-9 with TRBJ2-3; TRBD2 aligns across 8 bases. This CDR3 comprises 14 residues. The V gene's germline CDR1 is SEHNR and CDR2 FQNEAQ (reference sequence). The ends lost 8 bases at V and 5 bases at J; junction bases unmatched: 9. CDR3 coding DNA: TGTGCCAGCCGGGGGGGAACAGAGGGAGATACGCAGTATTTT. Translating gives CASRGGTEGDTQYF.

This clonotype has a handful of counts. The J gene is TRBJ2-1, the V gene TRBV19; 8 bases line up with TRBD2. The germline V gene has CDR1 LNHDA and CDR2 SQIVND (reference sequence). This CDR3 contains 17 residues. The trim removed 0 bases at V and 1 base at J, leaving 5 bases unmatched. This CDR3 reads CASSIDEGLASYNEQFF. For the CDR3, the DNA is TGTGCCAGTAGTATAGATGAAGGACTAGCTTCCTACAATGAGCAGTTCTTC.

This clonotype turned up a few times. CDR3 protein: CATSPVESSYNSPLHF. The CDR3 DNA is TGTGCCACCAGCCCCGTGGAGAGCTCCTATAATTCACCCCTCCACTTT. V is TRBV15 and J is TRBJ1-6, with D hard to call. CDR1 and CDR2 (germline): LNHNV, YYDKDF (reference sequence). Between the trimmed V and J ends, which lost 5 bases and 0 bases, there was a span of 11 bases. The CDR3 contains 16 residues.

This clonotype appeared a few times. This chain uses TRBV7-9 with TRBJ2-1, with 7 bases lining up with TRBD1. CDR1 and CDR2 (germline): SEHNR, FQNEAQ (reference sequence). There are 16 residues in the CDR3. After removal of 3 bases from V and 7 bases from J, the junction contained 12 bases not matched to a gene. CDR3 amino acids: CASSLEVGQSPNEQFF. In DNA, the CDR3 is TGTGCCAGCAGCTTGGAGGTGGGACAGAGCCCTAATGAGCAGTTCTTC.

This clonotype has only one observation. CDR3 DNA sequence: TGCGCCAGCAGCTACGGGGTTACGGGAGTTTACAATGAGCAGTTCTTC. Its translation is CASSYGVTGVYNEQFF. V usage is TRBV5-1 and J usage is TRBJ2-1; possible D gene TRBD2, 6 bases. The CDR3 covers 16 residues. V was clipped by 3 bases and J by 4 bases, with 17 bases between them. In germline, CDR1 is SGHRS, CDR2 YFSETQ.

This clonotype was recorded at least ten times. The chain combines TRBV7-6 with TRBJ1-1; D is perhaps TRBD1 (6 bases). V gave up 5 bases and J gave up 4 bases, with 20 bases separating them. CDR1 SGHVS and CDR2 FNYEAQ come from the germline V gene. The CDR3 covers 16 residues. The CDR3 loop is CASSPDSGVESTEAFF. The CDR3 DNA sequence: TGTGCCAGCAGCCCGGACTCAGGGGTCGAGAGCACTGAAGCTTTCTTT.

There are a few counts of this clonotype. The rearrangement uses TRBV5-4 and TRBJ1-2; no clear D gene. CDR3 length: 14 residues. Per the germline V gene, CDR1 is SGHNT and CDR2 is YYREEE (reference sequence). V was cut by 7 bases and J by 4 bases, with 17 bases left in between. As DNA, the CDR3 is TGTGCCAGCTTTTCGGAAGAGGACCCCTATGGCTACACCTTC. It encodes CASFSEEDPYGYTF. The whole variable domain, filled in from reference TRBV5-4 and TRBJ1-2, reads ETGVTQSPTHLIKTRGQQVTLRCSSQSGHNTVSWYQQALGQGPQFIFQYYREEENGRGNFPPRFSGLQFPNYSSELNVNALELDDSALYLCASFSEEDPYGYTFGSGTRLTVV.